Shown below are 28 T cell receptor beta chains from a single sample sequenced in a study of blood T cell repertoires in COVID-19. Sequenced by immunoSEQ multiplex PCR; TCRdb stores in-frame clones only, minus some. Among about 290,000 clones, roughly 86% were seen once, and the ten largest hold around 10%. The sequencing input was peripheral blood. Receptor source: a woman in her 30s with COVID-19, enrolled during active disease.

The V and J genes are TRBV27 and TRBJ1-2, with D hard to call. V was shortened by 3 bases and J by 4 bases, with 15 bases between the two germline ends. The CDR3 length is 15 residues. The germline gives CDR1 MNHEY, CDR2 SMNVEV (reference sequence). The CDR3 is CASSLTGGGSYGYTF. In DNA, the CDR3 is TGTGCCAGCAGTTTGACGGGAGGTGGGTCCTATGGCTACACCTTC.

The V and J genes are TRBV29-1 and TRBJ1-3, with TRBD1 matching 9 bases. The V gene end was trimmed by 7 bases and the J gene end by 9 bases; junction bases not matched to a gene: 13. Germline-derived CDR1 and CDR2 are SQVTM and ANQGSEA. CDR3 length: 14 amino acids. CDR3 in DNA: TGCAGCGCTGGAGGGACTGAGACAGGGGGCACCATATATTTT. Amino acids: CSAGGTETGGTIYF. Supplemented by reference TRBV29-1 and TRBJ1-3, the full variable domain reads SAVISQKPSRDICQRGTSLTIQCQVDSQVTMMFWYRQQPGQSLTLIATANQGSEATYESGFVIDKFPISRPNLTFSTLTVSNMSPEDSSIYLCSAGGTETGGTIYFGEGSWLTVV.

This rearrangement joins TRBV7-9 to TRBJ1-3; D not resolved. The CDR3 contains 14 residues. The V end was cut by 5 bases, the J end by 2 bases, with 10 bases between. Germline values: CDR1 SEHNR, CDR2 FQNEAQ (reference sequence). This CDR3 reads CASSPRSTGNTIYF. CDR3 sequence (DNA): TGTGCCAGCAGCCCCCGGTCCACTGGAAACACCATATATTTT.

Here the CDR3 reads CASSQVGGSNTEAFF. CDR3 DNA sequence: TGCGCCAGCAGCCAAGTGGGGGGTTCGAACACTGAAGCTTTCTTT. This chain links TRBV4-1 with TRBJ1-1; a possible D gene is TRBD1 (5 bases). V shed 1 base and J shed 1 base, with 10 bases lying between them. The CDR3 consists of 15 residues. Germline values: CDR1 MGHRA, CDR2 YSYEKL.

This clone has only a few counts. CDR3 protein: CASRAGNTEAFF. The DNA of the CDR3 is TGTGCCAGTAGGGCAGGGAACACTGAAGCTTTCTTT. The J gene is TRBJ1-1, the V gene TRBV19; D uncertain. Germline V lookup: CDR1 LNHDA, CDR2 SQIVND (reference sequence). V was clipped by 6 bases and J by 1 base, with 6 bases between them. The CDR3 is made up of 12 amino acids.

The chain uses TRBV7-2 and TRBJ2-7; D is possibly TRBD2 (6 bases). The length of the CDR3 is 13 residues. Germline loops: CDR1 SGHTA, CDR2 FQGNSA. The germline V and J ends were trimmed by 0 bases and 3 bases, with 6 bases remaining between them. The CDR3, as DNA: TGTGCCAGCAGCTTAGCCGGGGGCTACGAGCAGTACTTC. Its protein is CASSLAGGYEQYF.

The genes are TRBV7-9 and TRBJ1-4; D is ambiguous. This CDR3 region has 13 residues. Per germline, CDR1 SEHNR and CDR2 FQNEAQ (reference sequence). The V end was cut by 5 bases, the J end by 4 bases, with 8 bases between. CDR3: CASSERINEKLFF. For the CDR3, the DNA is TGTGCCAGCAGCGAGAGAATTAATGAAAAACTGTTTTTT.

In this sample, this clone turned up once. J is TRBJ1-5 and V is TRBV19; no reliable D call. Germline lookup yields CDR1 LNHDA and CDR2 SQIVND (reference sequence). The V gene lost 6 bases and the J gene lost 3 bases, with 15 bases spanning the gap. This CDR3 is 15 amino acids long. CDR3 DNA: TGTGCCAGTAGAGAATGGGAGTCTAACAATCAGCCCCAGCATTTT. Its protein is CASREWESNNQPQHF. Together with reference TRBV19 and TRBJ1-5, the CDR3 gives the full variable domain: DGGITQSPKYLFRKEGQNVTLSCEQNLNHDAMYWYRQDPGQGLRLIYYSQIVNDFQKGDIAEGYSVSREKKESFPLTVTSAQKNPTAFYLCASREWESNNQPQHFGDGTRLSIL.

The chain is built from TRBV27 and TRBJ1-2; weak D call: TRBD1 (5 bases). V lost 3 bases and J 7 bases, leaving 18 bases between the germline ends. The CDR3 sequence is 15 residues long. From germline, CDR1 is MNHEY and CDR2 SMNVEV (reference sequence). The CDR3 nucleotides read TGTGCCAGCAGTTTCTTACCCGGGGGAAATGGTGGCTACACCTTC. Its protein product is CASSFLPGGNGGYTF.

This clone was observed a single time. In nucleotides, the CDR3 is TGTGCCAGCAGCTCCTGGCTAGCGGGGTCTCAAGAGACCCAGTACTTC. Its protein product is CASSSWLAGSQETQYF. The rearrangement uses TRBV7-9 and TRBJ2-5, with TRBD2 matching over 9 bases. Germline assignment: CDR1 SEHNR and CDR2 FQNEAQ (reference sequence). V was clipped by 4 bases and J by 2 bases; unmatched bases: 8. The CDR3 has 16 residues.

V is TRBV14 and J is TRBJ1-6; D unclear. Germline values: CDR1 SGHDN, CDR2 FVKESK. This CDR3 contains 12 residues. V gave up 1 base and J gave up 7 bases, with 2 bases separating them. CDR3 sequence: CASSQANSPLHF. The CDR3 DNA reads as TGTGCCAGCAGCCAAGCGAATTCACCCCTCCACTTT. Full variable domain (outside the CDR3, taken from reference TRBV14 and TRBJ1-6): EAGVTQFPSHSVIEKGQTVTLRCDPISGHDNLYWYRRVMGKEIKFLLHFVKESKQDESGMPNNRFLAERTGGTYSTLKVQPAELEDSGVYFCASSQANSPLHFGNGTRLTVT.

V usage is TRBV20-1 and J usage is TRBJ1-6; D unresolved. V lost 3 bases and J lost 2, with 5 bases in between. This CDR3 is built from 13 residues. The germline gives CDR1 DFQATT, CDR2 SNEGSKA (reference sequence). In DNA, the CDR3 is TGCAGTGCTAGTGCGGCCTATAATTCACCCCTCCACTTT. Translation: CSASAAYNSPLHF.

This clone appeared once. This chain links TRBV2 with TRBJ2-4, with D uncertain. The CDR3 length is 13 residues. The V and J ends lost 4 bases and 9 bases respectively, with 13 bases between them. CDR1 and CDR2 (germline): SNHLY, FYNNEI. Written as DNA, the CDR3 is TGTGCCAGCAGTGGACCGCAGGCAGGCATTCAGTACTTC. This gives the protein CASSGPQAGIQYF.

The genes are TRBV3-1 (or the pseudogene TRBV3-2) and TRBJ2-7, with D possibly matching TRBD1 (6 bases). The CDR3 covers 14 residues. The germline CDR1 and CDR2 sequences are LGHDT and YNNKEL (reference sequence). The ends were cut back, 3 bases at V and 3 bases at J, with 12 bases in the middle. In nucleotides, the CDR3 is TGTGCCAGCAGCCAGGGGGCGTCGGACTACGAGCAGTACTTC. Translated: CASSQGASDYEQYF.

This clone was recorded once. A read error may produce the germline difference seen at one junction end. The V call is TRBV19, the J call TRBJ2-1; tentative D call: TRBD2 (6 bases). This CDR3 spans 12 amino acids. Germline lookup yields CDR1 LNHDA and CDR2 SQIVND (reference sequence). The CDR3 nucleotides are TGTGCCAGCGCGGGCGGTCGGGGGTCTAGTATCTTC. It specifies CASAGGRGSSIF.

This clone has a single count. The V gene is TRBV12-2, the J gene TRBJ1-1. TRBV12-2 is labeled a pseudogene. The length of the CDR3 is 12 residues. The CDR3 is CASRSLRSQAFF. As DNA, the CDR3 is TGTGCAAGTCGCTCCCTTCGGTCTCAAGCTTTCTTT.

The chain has TRBV7-2 and TRBJ2-6; 7 nucleotides line up with TRBD1. With V trimmed by 5 bases and J by 1 base, 11 bases remained unmatched. The CDR3 is made up of 18 amino acids. From germline, CDR1 is SGHTA and CDR2 FQGNSA. CDR3 bases: TGTGCCAGCAGCGTGACAGGGCGTGGGGTATCTGGGGCCAACGTCCTGACTTTC. Translated, it gives CASSVTGRGVSGANVLTF. The variable domain in full, with the rest retrieved from reference TRBV7-2 and TRBJ2-6, is GAGVSQSPSNKVTEKGKDVELRCDPISGHTALYWYRQSLGQGLEFLIYFQGNSAPDKSGLPSDRFSAERTGGSVSTLTIQRTQQEDSAVYLCASSVTGRGVSGANVLTFGAGSRLTVL.

J is TRBJ2-7 and V is TRBV12-3 or TRBV12-4, with TRBD1 matching over 7 bases. The CDR3 extends over 13 amino acids. The V segment lost 6 bases and the J segment 2 bases; nucleotides outside the gene matches: 4. The DNA for the CDR3 is TGTGCCAGCAGCCCGGACAGGCCCTACGAGCAGTACTTC. Its protein product is CASSPDRPYEQYF.

This chain uses TRBV11-3 with TRBJ2-1, with D possibly being TRBD1 (6 bases). Germline V gene data show CDR1 as SGHNT and CDR2 as YENEEA. The germline V and J ends were trimmed by 0 bases and 5 bases, with 11 bases remaining between them. The CDR3 contains 15 residues. The CDR3: CASSLDPAGDNEQFF. The DNA of the CDR3 is TGTGCCAGCAGCTTAGATCCTGCAGGGGACAATGAGCAGTTCTTC. The full variable domain, its missing parts supplied by reference TRBV11-3 and TRBJ2-1, is EAGVVQSPRYKIIEKKQPVAFWCNPISGHNTLYWYLQNLGQGPELLIRYENEEAVDDSQLPKDRFSAERLKGVDSTLKIQPAELGDSAVYLCASSLDPAGDNEQFFGPGTRLTVL.

The rearrangement uses TRBV12-5 and TRBJ2-1; 10 positions match TRBD1. Trimming took 6 bases from V and 6 from J; bases not matched to a gene: 8. The V gene's germline CDR1 is LGHNT and CDR2 FRNRAP. CDR3 length: 15 residues. DNA for the CDR3: TGTGCTAGTGGCCAAGGGACAGGGGTTGGCAATGAGCAGTTCTTC. Protein product: CASGQGTGVGNEQFF.

The CDR3 bases are TGTGCCAGCAGCTTAGCGCGGGTCTATGGCTACACCTTC. Protein product: CASSLARVYGYTF. The V and J genes are TRBV7-2 and TRBJ1-2; D remains ambiguous. CDR3 length equals 13 residues. The germline V gene has CDR1 SGHTA and CDR2 FQGNSA. V was trimmed by 0 bases and J by 4 bases, leaving 6 bases between them.

DNA of the CDR3: TGTGCCAGCAGTGAAGCGCTTGGGACAGAAGCTTTCTTT. Its protein product is CASSEALGTEAFF. The V call is TRBV2, the J call TRBJ1-1; tentative D call: TRBD1 (6 bases). There are 13 residues in the CDR3. The V gene lost 0 bases and the J gene lost 8 bases, with 10 bases spanning the gap. CDR1 SNHLY and CDR2 FYNNEI come from the germline V gene.

The rearrangement joins TRBV6-4 to TRBJ1-1; 9 nucleotides line up with TRBD1. Germline V gives CDR1 MRHNA, CDR2 SNTAGT. After removal of 5 bases from V and 5 bases from J, the junction contained 6 bases not matched to a gene. The CDR3 spans 14 residues. Here the CDR3 reads CASSLHRGRTEAFF. In DNA, the CDR3 is TGTGCCAGCAGTTTACACAGGGGGCGAACTGAAGCTTTCTTT.

The CDR3 DNA is TGCGCCAGCAGCTTGGTCCCGGGACAGGGGAAGGATTCACCCCTCCACTTT. Translation: CASSLVPGQGKDSPLHF. The rearrangement links TRBV5-1 to TRBJ1-6; 10 bases fit TRBD1. This CDR3 has 17 residues. CDR1 is SGHRS and CDR2 is YFSETQ in the germline V gene. The V segment lost 0 bases and the J segment 8 bases; nucleotides outside the gene matches: 8.

The V call is TRBV5-1, the J call TRBJ2-5, with TRBD2 as a possible D gene (6 bases). CDR3 size: 15 residues. Germline V gene data show CDR1 as SGHRS and CDR2 as YFSETQ. V lost 3 bases, J lost 1 base, and 13 bases lay in between. The CDR3 region is CASSWGEGFQETQYF. DNA for the CDR3: TGCGCCAGCAGCTGGGGGGAAGGTTTCCAAGAGACCCAGTACTTC. Full variable domain (missing parts from reference TRBV5-1 and TRBJ2-5): KAGVTQTPRYLIKTRGQQVTLSCSPISGHRSVSWYQQTPGQGLQFLFEYFSETQRNKGNFPGRFSGRQFSNSRSEMNVSTLELGDSALYLCASSWGEGFQETQYFGPGTRLLVL.

V and J are TRBV2 and TRBJ1-1; 8 bases map to TRBD1. CDR1 and CDR2 (germline): SNHLY, FYNNEI. The CDR3 loop spans 13 amino acids. Trimming cost V 4 bases and J 4 bases; bases outside gene matches: 2. The CDR3 is CASSGTGFTEAFF. The CDR3 DNA is TGTGCCAGCAGTGGGACAGGGTTCACTGAAGCTTTCTTT.

V usage is TRBV11-3 and J usage is TRBJ2-1, with TRBD1 matching 7 bases. Germline lookup yields CDR1 SGHNT and CDR2 YENEEA. CDR3 length: 16 amino acids. The V gene end was trimmed by 2 bases and the J gene end by 3 bases; junction bases not matched to a gene: 7. CDR3 loop: CASSLTVGTDYNEQFF. In nucleotides, the CDR3 is TGTGCCAGCAGCTTAACGGTCGGGACAGACTACAATGAGCAGTTCTTC.

This clone came up a few times. V usage is TRBV5-1 and J usage is TRBJ2-3; 7 positions agree with TRBD2. Germline-derived CDR1 and CDR2 are SGHRS and YFSETQ. This CDR3 is 17 amino acids long. Trimming removed 2 bases from V and 6 bases from J; junction bases left unmatched: 15. The CDR3 here is CASSFRASGPNGDTQYF. CDR3 DNA: TGCGCCAGCAGCTTTCGTGCTAGCGGTCCCAATGGGGATACGCAGTATTTT. Full variable domain (missing parts from reference TRBV5-1 and TRBJ2-3): KAGVTQTPRYLIKTRGQQVTLSCSPISGHRSVSWYQQTPGQGLQFLFEYFSETQRNKGNFPGRFSGRQFSNSRSEMNVSTLELGDSALYLCASSFRASGPNGDTQYFGPGTRLTVL.